Listed here are 2 T cell receptor beta chains from one sample, sequenced in a study of STAT5B mutations in CD4+ large granular lymphocyte leukemia. This table comes from immunoSEQ multiplex PCR, and its TCRdb copy is limited to in-frame clones, with some not included. The repertoire holds approximately 49,000 clones, with around 70% as singletons. Sequenced: CD4+ T cells from blood buffy coats. The receptors here all came from a human donor in good health.

The rearrangement links TRBV20-1 to TRBJ1-2; weak D call: TRBD1 (6 bases). The CDR3 has 11 amino acids. The V end was cut by 7 bases, the J end by 4 bases, with 10 bases between. CDR1 and CDR2 from the germline V gene are DFQATT and SNEGSKA (reference sequence). The CDR3 nucleotides are TGCAGTGTTCCAGGGGTCTATGGCTACACCTTC. Amino acids: CSVPGVYGYTF.

A few counts support this clone. The chain joins TRBV2 to TRBJ1-4; weak D call: TRBD1 (5 bases). This CDR3 spans 15 amino acids. Germline V CDR1 and CDR2: SNHLY, FYNNEI. V gave up 6 bases and J gave up 0 bases, with 11 bases separating them. The CDR3 reads CASSGTDATNEKLFF. CDR3 DNA: TGTGCCAGCAGCGGGACGGATGCAACTAATGAAAAACTGTTTTTT.